These 22 T cell receptor beta chains were sequenced from one sample in a study of cytomegalovirus exposure and HLA in healthy donors. With 60 Vbeta and 13 Jbeta primers, the PCR was carried out. This table comes from immunoSEQ multiplex PCR, and its TCRdb copy is limited to in-frame clones, with some not included. In the table there are roughly 160,000 clones, 73% of which are singletons. The source material was PBMCs. These receptors were collected from a young woman in good health and CMV-seropositive.

This clone was counted only a few times. This chain connects TRBV27 to TRBJ2-1; perhaps TRBD1 as D (6 bases). In germline, CDR1 is MNHEY, CDR2 SMNVEV (reference sequence). Deletions cut 4 bases from V and 5 bases from J, with 15 bases between. The CDR3 totals 15 residues. This chain's CDR3 is CASSSDGTPNNEQFF. CDR3 nucleotide sequence: TGTGCCAGCAGTTCTGACGGGACACCCAACAATGAGCAGTTCTTC.

This chain connects TRBV7-9 to TRBJ2-7; unclear D gene. CDR1 is SEHNR, CDR2 FQNEAQ, per germline (reference sequence). The CDR3 sequence is 15 residues long. Trimming removed 4 bases at V and 2 bases at J, with 15 bases between. In DNA, the CDR3 is TGTGCCAGCAGCTCACTAATAGAAACCGCCTACGAGCAGTACTTC. Translation gives CASSSLIETAYEQYF.

The rearrangement joins TRBV30 to TRBJ2-5; perhaps TRBD1 as D (6 bases). In germline, CDR1 is GTSNPN, CDR2 SVGIG (reference sequence). The CDR3 has 15 amino acids. Trimming stripped 0 bases from V and 4 bases from J, with 15 bases between. The CDR3, as DNA: TGTGCCTGGAGTGTATGGGCAGGGGTACGAGAGACCCAGTACTTC. Its protein product is CAWSVWAGVRETQYF.

The rearrangement joins TRBV14 to TRBJ2-1, with a tentative D call TRBD2 (5 bases). The length of the CDR3 is 14 residues. The germline CDR1 and CDR2 sequences are SGHDN and FVKESK. The V end was cut by 2 bases, the J end by 4 bases, with 9 bases between. CDR3 DNA: TGTGCCAGCAGCCAAATCGGGGTTTACAATGAGCAGTTCTTC. Its translation is CASSQIGVYNEQFF.

The CDR3 loop reads CASSLQGFENRPGELFF. The CDR3 DNA sequence: TGTGCCAGCTCGCTACAGGGATTCGAGAACAGGCCCGGGGAGCTGTTTTTT. The V and J genes are TRBV18 and TRBJ2-2; D is perhaps TRBD1 (6 bases). Trimming took off 6 bases at V and 6 bases at J, with 23 bases between the two ends. In germline, CDR1 is KGHSH, CDR2 LQKENI. The CDR3 is 17 amino acids.

The chain recombines TRBV6-4 with TRBJ1-2; D not resolved. The V gene's germline CDR1 is MRHNA and CDR2 SNTAGT. The CDR3 runs 14 residues. The V end lost 5 bases, the J end lost 0 bases, and 10 bases lay between the germline ends. CDR3 DNA: TGTGCCAGCAGTCCCGGTGAATCTAACTATGGCTACACCTTC. This encodes CASSPGESNYGYTF.

The rearrangement joins TRBV6-5 to TRBJ2-2; D unclear. The CDR3 extends over 16 amino acids. Germline V CDR1 and CDR2: MNHEY, SVGAGI. The V end was cut by 1 base, the J end by 5 bases, with 14 bases between. CDR3 amino acids: CASSYFFRSETGELFF. The CDR3 bases are TGTGCCAGCAGTTACTTCTTCCGGTCGGAGACCGGGGAGCTGTTTTTT.

The rearrangement joins TRBV5-1 to TRBJ2-2, with D hard to call. Germline V gene lookup returns CDR1 SGHRS and CDR2 YFSETQ. This CDR3 spans 14 amino acids. V was pared by 0 bases and J by 0 bases, with 3 bases between. CDR3 loop: CASSLAANTGELFF. CDR3 DNA sequence: TGCGCCAGCAGCTTGGCCGCGAACACCGGGGAGCTGTTTTTT. The entire variable domain, with the rest obtained from reference TRBV5-1 and TRBJ2-2, is as follows: KAGVTQTPRYLIKTRGQQVTLSCSPISGHRSVSWYQQTPGQGLQFLFEYFSETQRNKGNFPGRFSGRQFSNSRSEMNVSTLELGDSALYLCASSLAANTGELFFGEGSRLTVL.

The chain is built from TRBV11-2 and TRBJ1-1; 9 nucleotides line up with TRBD1. The CDR3 extends over 15 amino acids. Looked up from germline, CDR1 is SGHAT and CDR2 is FQNNGV. The V segment lost 5 bases and the J segment 7 bases; nucleotides outside the gene matches: 11. CDR3 coding DNA: TGTGCCAGCAGCACAGGACAGGGGCAAGCTCTTGAAGCTTTCTTT. Its protein is CASSTGQGQALEAFF. The full variable domain, rest sourced from reference TRBV11-2 and TRBJ1-1, is EAGVAQSPRYKIIEKRQSVAFWCNPISGHATLYWYQQILGQGPKLLIQFQNNGVVDDSQLPKDRFSAERLKGVDSTLKIQPAKLEDSAVYLCASSTGQGQALEAFFGQGTRLTVV.

V usage is TRBV7-3 and J usage is TRBJ2-3; D is perhaps TRBD2 (5 bases). The V gene's germline CDR1 is SGHTA and CDR2 FQGTGA. V shed 2 bases and J shed 4 bases, with 10 bases lying between them. The CDR3 is made up of 14 amino acids. CDR3 DNA sequence: TGTGCCAGCAGCTTAGAGGGAAACCCAGATACGCAGTATTTT. This translates into CASSLEGNPDTQYF.

V usage is TRBV19 and J usage is TRBJ2-3, with a tentative D call TRBD1 (6 bases). This CDR3 spans 15 amino acids. V gave up 11 bases and J gave up 0 bases, with 18 bases separating them. The germline CDR1 and CDR2 sequences are LNHDA and SQIVND (reference sequence). The CDR3 DNA sequence: TGTGCCTCCACGCCGGGGACACCGAGCACAGATACGCAGTATTTT. Its protein product is CASTPGTPSTDTQYF.

This clone was recorded once. This chain joins TRBV18 and TRBJ1-5; weak D call: TRBD1 (6 bases). The CDR3 contains 17 residues. Trimming pared 8 bases from V and 0 bases from J, leaving 20 bases between. In germline, CDR1 is KGHSH, CDR2 LQKENI. The chain's CDR3 is CASVPWALGGSNQPQHF. The CDR3 coding sequence is TGTGCCAGCGTGCCCTGGGCCTTAGGGGGTAGCAATCAGCCCCAGCATTTT.

This chain links TRBV14 with TRBJ2-3; unclear D gene. The CDR3 has 14 amino acids. The germline CDR1 and CDR2 sequences are SGHDN and FVKESK. Trimming took off 6 bases at V and 2 bases at J, with 12 bases between the two ends. In DNA form, the CDR3 reads TGTGCCAGCAGGTCTTCAGGATTCACAGATACGCAGTATTTT. Translated, it gives CASRSSGFTDTQYF.

J is TRBJ2-7 and V is TRBV6-6; no definite D call. The CDR3 extends over 13 amino acids. Germline values: CDR1 MNHNY, CDR2 SVGAGI (reference sequence). Deletions cut 4 bases from V and 6 bases from J, with 13 bases between. This chain's CDR3 is CASSSSYKFEQYF. Here the CDR3 DNA reads TGTGCCAGCAGTTCGTCGTACAAGTTCGAGCAGTACTTC.

This clone was observed a few times. The chain couples TRBV2 to TRBJ1-4; the D is unclear. This CDR3 spans 13 amino acids. Germline CDR1 and CDR2: SNHLY and FYNNEI. Trimming left V 6 bases short and J 5 bases short, with 10 bases between. CDR3: CASRPGWNEKLFF. In DNA, the CDR3 is TGTGCCAGCAGGCCGGGGTGGAATGAAAAACTGTTTTTT. The variable domain in full, completed from reference TRBV2 and TRBJ1-4, reads EPEVTQTPSHQVTQMGQEVILRCVPISNHLYFYWYRQILGQKVEFLVSFYNNEISEKSEIFDDQFSVERPDGSNFTLKIRSTKLEDSAMYFCASRPGWNEKLFFGSGTQLSVL.

The rearrangement joins TRBV6-6 to TRBJ1-6; D possibly corresponds to TRBD1 (5 bases). This CDR3 contains 16 residues. Trimming removed 0 bases from V and 3 bases from J, with 9 bases in between. CDR1 is MNHNY, CDR2 SVGAGI, per germline (reference sequence). Written as DNA, the CDR3 is TGTGCCAGCAGTTACTCGCAGGGCCTCTATAATTCACCCCTCCACTTT. Translated: CASSYSQGLYNSPLHF.

The gene calls are TRBV7-2 and TRBJ1-1, with a possible D match to TRBD1 (5 bases). The germline V gene has CDR1 SGHTA and CDR2 FQGNSA. This CDR3 has 17 amino acids. The germline V and J ends were trimmed by 4 bases and 3 bases, with 21 bases remaining between them. CDR3 sequence reads: CASSSYLPGRVDTEAFF. The DNA of the CDR3 is TGTGCCAGCAGCTCGTACCTCCCGGGCAGGGTTGACACTGAAGCTTTCTTT. Using reference TRBV7-2 and TRBJ1-1 for the parts outside the CDR3, the full variable domain is GAGVSQSPSNKVTEKGKDVELRCDPISGHTALYWYRQSLGQGLEFLIYFQGNSAPDKSGLPSDRFSAERTGGSVSTLTIQRTQQEDSAVYLCASSSYLPGRVDTEAFFGQGTRLTVV.

The chain joins TRBV2 to TRBJ2-1; D remains ambiguous. CDR1 and CDR2 (germline): SNHLY, FYNNEI. The CDR3 consists of 17 residues. With 2 bases removed from V and 5 bases from J, the gap between germline ends came to 19 bases. The CDR3 coding sequence is TGTGCCAGCAGTGAAAAGGCAAGCGAGCAACCGCACAATGAGCAGTTCTTC. Encoded protein: CASSEKASEQPHNEQFF.

V gene TRBV19 combines with J gene TRBJ1-6; a possible D gene is TRBD1 (5 bases). CDR1 is LNHDA and CDR2 is SQIVND in the germline V gene (reference sequence). The CDR3 covers 15 residues. Trimming pared 4 bases from V and 6 bases from J, leaving 13 bases between. The CDR3 nucleotides read TGTGCCAGTAGTACCCCGGGACTTCGTAATTCACCCCTCCACTTT. Encoded protein: CASSTPGLRNSPLHF.

The chain joins TRBV7-8 to TRBJ1-2; 8 bases match TRBD1. V lost 5 bases, J lost 0 bases, and 5 bases stayed unmatched. Germline-derived CDR1 and CDR2 are SGHVS and FQNEAQ. The CDR3 loop spans 15 amino acids. This chain's CDR3 is CASSADRGPNYGYTF. CDR3 nucleotides: TGTGCCAGCAGCGCCGACAGGGGTCCTAACTATGGCTACACCTTC. Full variable domain (remainder filled in from reference TRBV7-8 and TRBJ1-2): GAGVSQSPRYKVAKRGQDVALRCDPISGHVSLFWYQQALGQGPEFLTYFQNEAQLDKSGLPSDRFFAERPEGSVSTLKIQRTQQEDSAVYLCASSADRGPNYGYTFGSGTRLTVV.

The chain uses TRBV6-5 and TRBJ1-2; no firm D call. Trimming took off 8 bases at V and 8 bases at J, with 12 bases between the two ends. This CDR3 region has 11 residues. Germline V lookup: CDR1 MNHEY, CDR2 SVGAGI. Here the CDR3 reads CASGAGAGYTF. CDR3 bases: TGTGCCAGCGGCGCAGGCGCCGGCTACACCTTC.

This clone was detected only a few times. The chain recombines TRBV6-5 with TRBJ1-4; 11 nucleotides match TRBD1. Trimming at V came to 6 bases and at J to 6 bases, leaving 3 bases not matched to a gene. The germline CDR1 and CDR2 sequences are MNHEY and SVGAGI. The CDR3 is made up of 14 amino acids. The CDR3 is CASSGQGADEKLFF. In nucleotides, the CDR3 is TGTGCCAGCAGCGGACAGGGGGCTGATGAAAAACTGTTTTTT.